These 14 T cell receptor beta chains were all obtained from the same sample, sequenced in a study of early T cells in non-severe SARS-CoV-2 infection (dated by TCRdb to the early 2020s). Library prep was done by 5' RACE. Sequencing used a NextSeq 500. TCRdb passed the public sequencing reads through fastp at Q25 and MiXCR, retaining productive beta sequences. Duplicate CDR3 protein sequences are folded into a single record with the most common DNA and genes. The sample contains more than 80,000 distinct CDR3 sequences, 11% of them found a single time. Around 5.1% of the sample is in the top ten clones. The specimen sequenced was whole blood. The receptors come from an adult who was a healthcare worker with PCR-confirmed SARS-CoV-2 infection or an uninfected control (not recorded which).

This clonotype was counted a few times. This chain connects TRBV3-1 to TRBJ2-2; no firm D call. V lost 1 base to trimming and J lost 1 base, with 4 bases between them. Germline V lookup: CDR1 LGHDT, CDR2 YNNKEL (reference sequence). The CDR3 is 14 residues long. CDR3 amino acids: CASSQAGNTGELFF. The CDR3 DNA sequence: TGTGCCAGCAGCCAAGCGGGGAACACCGGGGAGCTGTTTTTT.

The gene calls are TRBV9 and TRBJ1-4; D not resolved. Germline lookup yields CDR1 SGDLS and CDR2 YYNGEE. With 0 bases removed from V and 8 bases from J, the gap between germline ends came to 8 bases. There are 13 residues in the CDR3. The CDR3 DNA reads as TGTGCCAGCAGCGTAGGAACAGAAGAAAAACTGTTTTTT. Translated: CASSVGTEEKLFF. The entire variable domain, with the rest obtained from reference TRBV9 and TRBJ1-4, is as follows: DSGVTQTPKHLITATGQRVTLRCSPRSGDLSVYWYQQSLDQGLQFLIQYYNGEERAKGNILERFSAQQFPDLHSELNLSSLELGDSALYFCASSVGTEEKLFFGSGTQLSVL.

V usage is TRBV5-1 and J usage is TRBJ2-5; 10 bases are a match to TRBD2. This CDR3 region has 14 residues. V shed 4 bases, J shed 3 bases, and the junction held 3 bases outside the gene matches. Germline CDR1 SGHRS, CDR2 YFSETQ. In nucleotides, the CDR3 is TGCGCCAGCAGCCACGGGACTAGCGAAGAGACCCAGTACTTC. This codes for CASSHGTSEETQYF.

The chain joins TRBV7-9 to TRBJ2-7; 7 bases match TRBD1. Germline lookup yields CDR1 SEHNR and CDR2 FQNEAQ (reference sequence). The CDR3 runs to 18 residues. J was trimmed by 1 base and V by 1 base; bases with no gene match: 13. DNA for the CDR3: TGTGCCAGCAGCTTAGAAGTAACTAGGGACAGCAGATCCTACGAGCAGTACTTC. The encoded protein is CASSLEVTRDSRSYEQYF.

This clonotype showed up just a few times. This chain connects TRBV5-1 to TRBJ2-7, with D unclear. The CDR3 has 14 residues. The V and J ends lost 6 bases and 3 bases respectively, with 16 bases between them. Germline V lookup: CDR1 SGHRS, CDR2 YFSETQ. CDR3 sequence (DNA): TGCGCCAGCACTTGGGCGGAATCTTTCTACGAGCAGTACTTC. Translated, it gives CASTWAESFYEQYF. The whole variable domain, remainder taken from reference TRBV5-1 and TRBJ2-7, is KAGVTQTPRYLIKTRGQQVTLSCSPISGHRSVSWYQQTPGQGLQFLFEYFSETQRNKGNFPGRFSGRQFSNSRSEMNVSTLELGDSALYLCASTWAESFYEQYFGPGTRLTVT.

The CDR3 DNA reads as TGTGCCAGCAGAGAAACCGGGACAGGGGAAACAGATACGCAGTATTTT. This gives the protein CASRETGTGETDTQYF. J is TRBJ2-3 and V is TRBV2, with 10 bases that match TRBD1. V lost 6 bases, J lost 3 bases, and 9 bases stayed unmatched. Germline V gives CDR1 SNHLY, CDR2 FYNNEI. The CDR3 totals 16 residues.

This clonotype was recorded at least ten times. V gene TRBV19 combines with J gene TRBJ2-1; TRBD1 might be the D (5 bases). V lost 5 bases and J lost 6, with 8 bases in between. Germline CDR1 reads LNHDA; CDR2 reads SQIVND (reference sequence). The CDR3 runs 12 residues. This CDR3 reads CASSPQGNEQFF. The DNA for the CDR3 is TGTGCCAGTAGTCCTCAGGGCAATGAGCAGTTCTTC.

This clonotype has a handful of counts. This sequence joins TRBV11-2 and TRBJ2-3; 8 nucleotides align to TRBD1. The V gene end was trimmed by 1 base and the J gene end by 2 bases; junction bases not matched to a gene: 8. Germline CDR1 is SGHAT and CDR2 is FQNNGV. CDR3 length: 17 amino acids. The CDR3 loop is CASSLAGRGRYTDTQYF. DNA of the CDR3: TGTGCCAGCAGCTTAGCTGGCAGGGGGCGTTACACAGATACGCAGTATTTT.

This clonotype was observed many times. The V gene is TRBV12-3 or TRBV12-4, the J gene TRBJ1-4; D is uncertain. The CDR3 is made up of 13 amino acids. Trimming took off 6 bases at V and 7 bases at J, with 12 bases between the two ends. The CDR3 sequence is CASRINRGEKLFF. CDR3 DNA: TGTGCCAGCAGGATAAACCGGGGTGAAAAACTGTTTTTT.

This clonotype occurred once. Given a much more abundant clone one base away, this may be a read error. The CDR3 DNA reads TGTGCCTGGGGCGGTGGAGTCAGGGGGTACACTGAAGCTTTCTTT. As protein: CAWGGGVRGYTEAFF. The J gene is TRBJ1-1, the V gene TRBV30; 7 nucleotides agree with TRBD1. The CDR3 totals 15 residues. Germline V gene sequence: CDR1 GTSNPN, CDR2 SVGIG (reference sequence). V lost 5 bases and J lost 3; bases outside the gene matches: 12.

This rearrangement joins TRBV28 to TRBJ2-5, with 9 bases fitting TRBD1. The CDR3 length is 15 residues. Germline V gene data show CDR1 as MDHEN and CDR2 as SYDVKM. Unmatched junction bases numbered 8, after V lost 5 bases and J lost 4 bases. The DNA of the CDR3 is TGTGCCAGCAGTCCTTACAGGGGGCGGCCAGAGACCCAGTACTTC. Translated, it gives CASSPYRGRPETQYF.

This clonotype was seen repeatedly, ten times or more. V and J are TRBV7-2 and TRBJ1-6; 8 positions match TRBD1. The CDR3 length is 14 residues. V shed 6 bases and J 6 bases; nucleotides not matched to a gene: 4. The germline V gene encodes CDR1 SGHTA and CDR2 FQGNSA. The CDR3, as DNA: TGTGCCAGCAGTCTCGACAGGGGTAATTCACCCCTCCACTTT. This translates into CASSLDRGNSPLHF.

This clonotype was counted many times. The chain has TRBV28 and TRBJ1-1, with D unresolved. V lost 3 bases and J 13 bases, leaving 9 bases between the germline ends. CDR3 length: 10 amino acids. The V gene's germline CDR1 is MDHEN and CDR2 SYDVKM. The CDR3 here is CASSFKLVFF. The CDR3 DNA follows: TGTGCCAGCAGTTTTAAGTTAGTTTTCTTT.

This clonotype was recorded at least ten times. The rearrangement uses TRBV2 and TRBJ1-1; no firm D call. The CDR3 is 13 amino acids. V was trimmed by 7 bases and J by 3 bases, leaving 12 bases between them. Per germline, CDR1 SNHLY and CDR2 FYNNEI. This chain's CDR3 is CASTRDPYTEAFF. The DNA for the CDR3 is TGTGCCAGCACCAGAGACCCGTACACTGAAGCTTTCTTT.